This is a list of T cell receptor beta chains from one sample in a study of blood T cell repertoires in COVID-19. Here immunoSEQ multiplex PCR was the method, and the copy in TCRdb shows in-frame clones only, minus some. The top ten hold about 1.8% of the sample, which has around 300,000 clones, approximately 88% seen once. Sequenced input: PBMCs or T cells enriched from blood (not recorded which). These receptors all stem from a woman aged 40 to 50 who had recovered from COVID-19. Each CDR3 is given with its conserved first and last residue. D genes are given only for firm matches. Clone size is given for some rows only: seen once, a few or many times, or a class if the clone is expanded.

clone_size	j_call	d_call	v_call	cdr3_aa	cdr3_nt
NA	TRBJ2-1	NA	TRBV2	CASTMGAMVYNEQFF	TGTGCCTCTACTATGGGGGCAATGGTATACAATGAGCAGTTCTTC
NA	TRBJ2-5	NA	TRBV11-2	CASSLGEAAQETQYF	TGTGCCAGCAGCTTAGGGGAAGCGGCACAAGAGACCCAGTACTTC
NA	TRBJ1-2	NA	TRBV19	CASSWGGPYTF	TGTGCCAGTAGTTGGGGAGGGCCCTACACCTTC
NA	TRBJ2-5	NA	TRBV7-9	CASRTGAGETQYF	TGTGCCAGCAGGACTGGGGCAGGGGAGACCCAGTACTTC
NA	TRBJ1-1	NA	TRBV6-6	CASSYGSHSASMAFF	TGTGCCAGCAGTTACGGTTCGCACTCAGCGTCCATGGCTTTCTTT
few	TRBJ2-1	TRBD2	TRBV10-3	CAISGGLAGDNEQFF	TGTGCCATCAGTGGGGGACTAGCGGGAGATAATGAGCAGTTCTTC
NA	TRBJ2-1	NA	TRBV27	CASTPLNRNEQFF	TGTGCCAGTACCCCCCTGAACAGAAATGAGCAGTTCTTC
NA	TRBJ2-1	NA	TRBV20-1	CSAIDNEQFF	TGCAGTGCTATAGACAATGAGCAGTTCTTC
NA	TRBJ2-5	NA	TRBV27	CASTSRGASETQYF	TGTGCCAGCACCTCCCGGGGTGCGAGTGAGACCCAGTACTTC
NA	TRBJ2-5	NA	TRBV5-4	CASSLLAGTETQYF	TGTGCCAGCAGCTTGTTGGCAGGTACAGAGACCCAGTACTTC
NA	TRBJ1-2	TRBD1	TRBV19	CASTADRVDYGYTF	TGTGCCAGTACCGCGGACAGGGTGGACTATGGCTACACCTTC
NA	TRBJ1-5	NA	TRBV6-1	CASSEEASYSNQPQHF	TGTGCCAGCAGTGAAGAAGCTTCCTATAGCAATCAGCCCCAGCATTTT
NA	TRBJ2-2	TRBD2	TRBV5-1	CASSLVAGDTGELFF	TGCGCCAGCAGCTTGGTCGCGGGAGATACCGGGGAGCTGTTTTTT
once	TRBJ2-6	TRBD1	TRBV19	CASSLRTGVSGANVLTF	TGTGCCAGTAGCCTGAGGACAGGGGTCTCTGGGGCCAACGTCCTGACTTTC
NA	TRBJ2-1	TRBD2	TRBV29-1	CSVERLAGTNEQFF	TGCAGCGTTGAAAGGCTAGCGGGAACCAATGAGCAGTTCTTC
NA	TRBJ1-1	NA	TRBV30	CAWSVREAESFF	TGTGCCTGGAGTGTACGAGAAGCTGAATCTTTCTTT
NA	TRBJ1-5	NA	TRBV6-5	CASSYEVDQPQHF	TGTGCCAGCAGTTACGAGGTCGATCAGCCCCAGCATTTT
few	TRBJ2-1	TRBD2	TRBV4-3	CASSTSAGGNYNEQFF	TGCGCCAGCAGTACCTCAGCCGGGGGGAACTACAATGAGCAGTTCTTC
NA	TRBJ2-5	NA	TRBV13	CASSLGRTGGETQYF	TGTGCCAGCAGCTTAGGCCGGACGGGCGGGGAGACCCAGTACTTC
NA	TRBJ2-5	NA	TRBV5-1	CASSIGQYQETQYF	TGCGCCAGCAGCATAGGACAGTACCAAGAGACCCAGTACTTC
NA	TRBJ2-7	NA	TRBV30	CAWSPPQGRGADEQYF	TGTGCCTGGAGTCCGCCCCAGGGCCGGGGGGCTGACGAGCAGTACTTC
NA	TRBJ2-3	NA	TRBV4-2	CASSQDRGSSDTQYF	TGTGCCAGCAGCCAAGATCGGGGGAGTAGTGATACGCAGTATTTT
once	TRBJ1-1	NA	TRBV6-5	CASSYGRAAFF	TGTGCCAGCAGTTACGGCAGGGCAGCTTTCTTT